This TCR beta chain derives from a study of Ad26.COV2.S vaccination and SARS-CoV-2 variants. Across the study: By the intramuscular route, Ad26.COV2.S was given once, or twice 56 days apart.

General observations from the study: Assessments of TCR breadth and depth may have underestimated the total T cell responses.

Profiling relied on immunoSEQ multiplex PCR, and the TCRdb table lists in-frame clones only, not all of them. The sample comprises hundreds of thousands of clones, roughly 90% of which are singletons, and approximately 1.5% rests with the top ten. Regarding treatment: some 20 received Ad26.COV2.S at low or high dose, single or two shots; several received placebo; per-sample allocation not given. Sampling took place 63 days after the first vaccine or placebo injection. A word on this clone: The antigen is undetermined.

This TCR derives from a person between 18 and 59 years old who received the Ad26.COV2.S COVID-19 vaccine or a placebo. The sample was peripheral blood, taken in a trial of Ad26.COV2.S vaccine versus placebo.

The CDR3 sequence: CASSPSGRQDTQYF. CDR3 coding DNA: TGTGCCAGCAGCCCCTCGGGGAGGCAAGATACGCAGTATTTT. The rearrangement links TRBV9 to TRBJ2-3, with D perhaps matching TRBD2 (6 bases). The V end lost 4 bases, the J end lost 5 bases, and 14 bases lay between the germline ends. Per the germline V gene, CDR1 is SGDLS and CDR2 is YYNGEE. The CDR3 has 14 amino acids. Supplemented by reference TRBV9 and TRBJ2-3, the full variable domain reads DSGVTQTPKHLITATGQRVTLRCSPRSGDLSVYWYQQSLDQGLQFLIQYYNGEERAKGNILERFSAQQFPDLHSELNLSSLELGDSALYFCASSPSGRQDTQYFGPGTRLTVL.